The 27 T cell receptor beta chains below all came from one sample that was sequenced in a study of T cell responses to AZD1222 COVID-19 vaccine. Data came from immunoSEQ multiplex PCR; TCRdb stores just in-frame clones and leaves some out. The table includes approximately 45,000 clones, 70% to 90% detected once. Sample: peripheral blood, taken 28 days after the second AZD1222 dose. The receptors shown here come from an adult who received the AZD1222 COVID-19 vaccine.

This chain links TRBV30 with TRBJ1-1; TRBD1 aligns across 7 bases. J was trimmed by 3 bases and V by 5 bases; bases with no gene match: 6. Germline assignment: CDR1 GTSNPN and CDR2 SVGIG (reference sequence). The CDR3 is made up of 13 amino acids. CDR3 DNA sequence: TGTGCCTGGCGACAGGGAAGGGACACTGAAGCTTTCTTT. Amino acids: CAWRQGRDTEAFF.

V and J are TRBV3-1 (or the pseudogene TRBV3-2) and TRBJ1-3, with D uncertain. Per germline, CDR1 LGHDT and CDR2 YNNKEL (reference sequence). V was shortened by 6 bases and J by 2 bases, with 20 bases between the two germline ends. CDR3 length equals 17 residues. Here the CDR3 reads CASRPRVEGGPGNTIYF. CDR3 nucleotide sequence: TGTGCCAGCAGACCCCGGGTGGAGGGAGGACCTGGAAACACCATATATTTT.

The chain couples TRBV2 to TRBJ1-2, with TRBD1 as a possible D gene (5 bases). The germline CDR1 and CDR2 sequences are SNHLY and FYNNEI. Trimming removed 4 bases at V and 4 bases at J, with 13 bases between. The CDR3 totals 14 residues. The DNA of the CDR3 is TGTGCCAGCAGTGCGGGGCAGGGCGGCTATGGCTACACCTTC. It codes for CASSAGQGGYGYTF.

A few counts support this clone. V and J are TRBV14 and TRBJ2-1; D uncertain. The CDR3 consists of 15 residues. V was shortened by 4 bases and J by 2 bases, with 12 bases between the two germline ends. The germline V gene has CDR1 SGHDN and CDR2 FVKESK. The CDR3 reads CASSRGTGAYNEQFF. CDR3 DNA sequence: TGTGCCAGCAGCCGCGGAACGGGCGCCTACAATGAGCAGTTCTTC.

The CDR3 loop reads CSVEVGGDTEAFF. In nucleotides, the CDR3 is TGCAGCGTTGAAGTGGGTGGGGACACTGAAGCTTTCTTT. The chain couples TRBV29-1 to TRBJ1-1; D unresolved. Germline CDR1 is SQVTM and CDR2 is ANQGSEA. The CDR3 loop spans 13 amino acids. The V gene lost 1 base and the J gene lost 3 bases, with 9 bases spanning the gap.

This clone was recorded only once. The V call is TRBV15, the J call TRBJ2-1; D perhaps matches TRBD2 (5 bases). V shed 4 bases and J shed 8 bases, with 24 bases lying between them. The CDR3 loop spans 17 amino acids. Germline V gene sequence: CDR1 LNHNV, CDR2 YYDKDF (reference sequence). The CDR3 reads CATSIPAAIPLLDEQFF. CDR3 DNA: TGTGCCACCAGCATCCCAGCGGCCATACCCTTGTTGGATGAGCAGTTCTTC.

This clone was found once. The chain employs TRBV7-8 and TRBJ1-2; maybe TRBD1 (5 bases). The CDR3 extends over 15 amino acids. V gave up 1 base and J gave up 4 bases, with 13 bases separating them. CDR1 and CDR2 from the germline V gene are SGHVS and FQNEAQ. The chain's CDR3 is CASSLVRREGYGYTF. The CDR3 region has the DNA TGTGCCAGCAGCTTAGTACGCAGGGAGGGCTATGGCTACACCTTC.

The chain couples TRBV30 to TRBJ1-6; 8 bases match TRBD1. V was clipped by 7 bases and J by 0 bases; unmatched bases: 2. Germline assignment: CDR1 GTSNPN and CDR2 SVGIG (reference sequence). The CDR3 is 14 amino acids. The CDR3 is CASRGRSYNSPLHF. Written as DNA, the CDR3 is TGTGCCTCCAGGGGGCGCTCCTATAATTCACCCCTCCACTTT.

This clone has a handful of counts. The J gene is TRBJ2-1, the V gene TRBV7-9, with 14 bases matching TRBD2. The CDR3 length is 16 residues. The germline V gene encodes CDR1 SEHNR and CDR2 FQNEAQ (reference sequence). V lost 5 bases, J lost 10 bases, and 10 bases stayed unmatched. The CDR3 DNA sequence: TGTGCCAGCAGCCAACAAGCCGGACTAGCGGGAGGAGAGCAGTTCTTC. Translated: CASSQQAGLAGGEQFF.

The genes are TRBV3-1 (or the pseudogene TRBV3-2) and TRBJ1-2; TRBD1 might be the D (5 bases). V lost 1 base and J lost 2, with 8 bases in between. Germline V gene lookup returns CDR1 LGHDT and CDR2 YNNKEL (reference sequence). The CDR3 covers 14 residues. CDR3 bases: TGTGCCAGCAGCCAAGGTTCAGGGAACTATGGCTACACCTTC. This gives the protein CASSQGSGNYGYTF.

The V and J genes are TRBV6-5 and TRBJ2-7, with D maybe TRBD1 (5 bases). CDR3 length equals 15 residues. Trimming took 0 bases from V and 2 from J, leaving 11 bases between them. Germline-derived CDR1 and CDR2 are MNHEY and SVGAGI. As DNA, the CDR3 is TGTGCCAGCAGTTACTCGGCCCACAGGCCCTACGAGCAGTACTTC. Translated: CASSYSAHRPYEQYF.

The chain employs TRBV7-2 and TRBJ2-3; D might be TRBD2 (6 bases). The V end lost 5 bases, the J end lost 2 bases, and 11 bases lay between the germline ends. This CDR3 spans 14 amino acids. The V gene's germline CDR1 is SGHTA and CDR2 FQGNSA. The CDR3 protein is CASSLSGDTDTQYF. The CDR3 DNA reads TGTGCCAGCAGCCTTAGCGGAGACACAGATACGCAGTATTTT.

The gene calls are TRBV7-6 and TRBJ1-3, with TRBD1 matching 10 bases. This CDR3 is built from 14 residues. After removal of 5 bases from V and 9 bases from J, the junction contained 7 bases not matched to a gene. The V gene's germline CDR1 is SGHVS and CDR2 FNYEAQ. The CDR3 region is CASSVTGTGATIYF. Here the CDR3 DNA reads TGTGCCAGCAGCGTAACCGGGACAGGGGCCACCATATATTTT.

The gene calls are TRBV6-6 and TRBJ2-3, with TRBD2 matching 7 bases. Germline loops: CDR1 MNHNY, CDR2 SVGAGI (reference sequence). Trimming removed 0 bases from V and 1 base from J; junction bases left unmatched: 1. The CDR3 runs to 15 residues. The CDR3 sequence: CASSYSGGGTDTQYF. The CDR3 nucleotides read TGTGCCAGCAGTTACTCGGGGGGGGGCACAGATACGCAGTATTTT.

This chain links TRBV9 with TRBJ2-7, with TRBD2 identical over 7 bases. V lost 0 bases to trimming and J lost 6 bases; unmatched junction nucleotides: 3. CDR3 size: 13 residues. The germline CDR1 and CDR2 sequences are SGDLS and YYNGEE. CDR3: CASSVGLAAEQYF. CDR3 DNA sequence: TGTGCCAGCAGCGTAGGACTAGCAGCCGAGCAGTACTTC.

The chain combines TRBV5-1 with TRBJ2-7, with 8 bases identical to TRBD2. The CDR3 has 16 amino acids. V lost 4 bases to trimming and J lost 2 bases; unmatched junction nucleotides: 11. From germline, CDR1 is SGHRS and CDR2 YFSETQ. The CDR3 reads CASSGGVVSGAYEQYF. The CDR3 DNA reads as TGCGCCAGCAGCGGCGGGGTGGTTAGCGGGGCCTACGAGCAGTACTTC.

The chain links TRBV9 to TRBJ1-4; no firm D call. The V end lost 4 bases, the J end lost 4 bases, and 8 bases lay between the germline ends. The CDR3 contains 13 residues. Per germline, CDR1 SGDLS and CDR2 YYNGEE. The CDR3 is CASSPRHNEKLFF. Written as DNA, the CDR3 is TGTGCCAGCAGCCCTAGACATAATGAAAAACTGTTTTTT.

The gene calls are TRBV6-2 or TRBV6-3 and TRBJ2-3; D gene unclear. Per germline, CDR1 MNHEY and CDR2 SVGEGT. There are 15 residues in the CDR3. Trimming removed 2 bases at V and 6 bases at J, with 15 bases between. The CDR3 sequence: CASSYIGLKADTQYF. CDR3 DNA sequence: TGTGCCAGCAGTTACATTGGTCTAAAGGCGGATACGCAGTATTTT.

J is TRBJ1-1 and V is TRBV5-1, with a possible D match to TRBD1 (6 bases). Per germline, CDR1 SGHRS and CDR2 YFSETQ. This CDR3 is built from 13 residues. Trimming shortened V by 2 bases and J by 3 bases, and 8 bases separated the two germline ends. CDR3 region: CASSFKGDTEAFF. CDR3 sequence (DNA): TGCGCCAGCAGCTTTAAGGGGGACACTGAAGCTTTCTTT.

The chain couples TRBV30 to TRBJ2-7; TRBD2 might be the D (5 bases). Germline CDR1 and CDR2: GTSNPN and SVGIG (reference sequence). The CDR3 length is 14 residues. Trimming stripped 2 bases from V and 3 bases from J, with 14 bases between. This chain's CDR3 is CAWSPYTGFYEQYF. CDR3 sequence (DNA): TGTGCCTGGAGTCCTTACACGGGGTTCTACGAGCAGTACTTC.

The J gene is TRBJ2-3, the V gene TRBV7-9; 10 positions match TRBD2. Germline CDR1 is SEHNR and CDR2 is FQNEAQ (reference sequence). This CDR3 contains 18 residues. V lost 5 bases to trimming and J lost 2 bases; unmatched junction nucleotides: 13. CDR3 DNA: TGTGCCAGCAGCAGCGGGGGAGGACTAGCGGATTTCACAGATACGCAGTATTTT. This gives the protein CASSSGGGLADFTDTQYF. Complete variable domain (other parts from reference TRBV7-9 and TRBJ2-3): DTGVSQNPRHKITKRGQNVTFRCDPISEHNRLYWYRQTLGQGPEFLTYFQNEAQLEKSRLLSDRFSAERPKGSFSTLEIQRTEQGDSAMYLCASSSGGGLADFTDTQYFGPGTRLTVL.

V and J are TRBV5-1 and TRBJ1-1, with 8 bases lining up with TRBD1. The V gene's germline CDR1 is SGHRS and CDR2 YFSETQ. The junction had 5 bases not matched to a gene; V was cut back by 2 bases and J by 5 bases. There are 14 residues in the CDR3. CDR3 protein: CASSLQGEGTEAFF. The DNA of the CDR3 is TGCGCCAGCAGCTTACAGGGGGAAGGTACTGAAGCTTTCTTT. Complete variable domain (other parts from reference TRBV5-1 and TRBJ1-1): KAGVTQTPRYLIKTRGQQVTLSCSPISGHRSVSWYQQTPGQGLQFLFEYFSETQRNKGNFPGRFSGRQFSNSRSEMNVSTLELGDSALYLCASSLQGEGTEAFFGQGTRLTVV.

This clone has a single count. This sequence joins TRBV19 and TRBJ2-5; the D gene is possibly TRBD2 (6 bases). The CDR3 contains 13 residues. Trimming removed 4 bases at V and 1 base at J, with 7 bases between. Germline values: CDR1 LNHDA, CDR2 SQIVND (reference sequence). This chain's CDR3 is CASSSGTQETQYF. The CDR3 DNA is TGTGCCAGTAGTAGCGGGACCCAAGAGACCCAGTACTTC. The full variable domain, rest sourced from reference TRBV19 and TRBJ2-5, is DGGITQSPKYLFRKEGQNVTLSCEQNLNHDAMYWYRQDPGQGLRLIYYSQIVNDFQKGDIAEGYSVSREKKESFPLTVTSAQKNPTAFYLCASSSGTQETQYFGPGTRLLVL.

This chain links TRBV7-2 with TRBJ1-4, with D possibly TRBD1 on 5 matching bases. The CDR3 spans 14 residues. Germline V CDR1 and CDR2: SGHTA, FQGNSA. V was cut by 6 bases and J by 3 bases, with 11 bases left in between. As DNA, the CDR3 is TGTGCCAGCAGTAGGACATACTCTAATGAAAAACTGTTTTTT. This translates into CASSRTYSNEKLFF.

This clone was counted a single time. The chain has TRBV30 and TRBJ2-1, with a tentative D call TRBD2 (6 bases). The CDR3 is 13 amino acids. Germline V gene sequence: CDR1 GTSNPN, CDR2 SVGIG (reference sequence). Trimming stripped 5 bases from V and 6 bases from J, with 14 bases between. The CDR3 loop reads CAWAEGLPNEQFF. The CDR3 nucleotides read TGTGCCTGGGCGGAGGGGCTCCCCAATGAGCAGTTCTTC. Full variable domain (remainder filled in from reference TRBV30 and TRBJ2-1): SQTIHQWPATLVQPVGSPLSLECTVEGTSNPNLYWYRQAAGRGLQLLFYSVGIGQISSEVPQNLSASRPQDRQFILSSKKLLLSDSGFYLCAWAEGLPNEQFFGPGTRLTVL.

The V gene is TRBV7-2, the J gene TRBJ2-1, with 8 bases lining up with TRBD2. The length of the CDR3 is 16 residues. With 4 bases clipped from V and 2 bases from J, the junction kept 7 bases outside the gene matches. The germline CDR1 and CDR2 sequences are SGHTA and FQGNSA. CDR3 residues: CASSSVSGTTYNEQFF. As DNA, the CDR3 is TGTGCCAGCAGCTCCGTTAGCGGGACCACCTACAATGAGCAGTTCTTC.

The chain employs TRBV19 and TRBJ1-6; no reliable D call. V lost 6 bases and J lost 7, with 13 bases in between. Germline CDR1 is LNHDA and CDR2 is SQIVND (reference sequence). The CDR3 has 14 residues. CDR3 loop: CASSRTERNSPLHF. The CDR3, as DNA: TGTGCCAGTAGCCGCACGGAACGCAATTCACCCCTCCACTTT. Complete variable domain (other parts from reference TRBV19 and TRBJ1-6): DGGITQSPKYLFRKEGQNVTLSCEQNLNHDAMYWYRQDPGQGLRLIYYSQIVNDFQKGDIAEGYSVSREKKESFPLTVTSAQKNPTAFYLCASSRTERNSPLHFGNGTRLTVT.